The 2 T cell receptor beta chains presented below share a single source sample, sequenced in a study of PD-1 blockade in classical Hodgkin lymphoma. Repertoires were generated with immunoSEQ multiplex PCR, while TCRdb's copy carries only in-frame clones and drops some. The data hold approximately 50,000 clones, with around 89% observed a single time. All patients experienced relapse after autologous stem cell transplantation, and brentuximab vedotin exposure was variable. The sequenced sample was peripheral blood mononuclear cells (PBMCs), obtained before the second cycle of nivolumab. The receptors come from a human donor with classical Hodgkin lymphoma.

J is TRBJ2-7 and V is TRBV19, with D hard to call. The V end was cut by 4 bases, the J end by 3 bases, with 13 bases between. The CDR3 spans 14 residues. The germline V gene has CDR1 LNHDA and CDR2 SQIVND (reference sequence). Here the CDR3 reads CASSTGPMFYEQYF. Written as DNA, the CDR3 is TGTGCCAGTAGTACCGGACCCATGTTCTACGAGCAGTACTTC.

This clone was counted once. The J gene is TRBJ2-3, the V gene TRBV29-1; 8 bases are shared with TRBD1. V was pared by 5 bases and J by 3 bases, with 4 bases of the junction left unmatched. CDR3 size: 13 residues. From germline, CDR1 is SQVTM and CDR2 ANQGSEA. The CDR3 DNA follows: TGCAGCGTTACAGGGGGTTGGACAGATACGCAGTATTTT. Encoded protein: CSVTGGWTDTQYF.